The TCR beta chain described here comes from a study of neurological immune-mediated disorders. Study-level results: The study phylogenetically grouped the repertoires of 18 of 34 multiple sclerosis patients into one related-CDR3 cluster, a possible signature.

A few counts support this clonotype. The antigen is not known. The cDNA came from 5'RACE, which used 10-nucleotide random UMIs. Via MiXCR, TCRdb re-called the 5' RACE reads, giving one row per CDR3 protein. The sample carries about 78,000 distinct CDR3 sequences, approximately 5% recorded once. From germline, CDR1 is SGHDN and CDR2 FVKESK. Trimming removed 4 bases from V and 16 bases from J, with 14 bases in between. This CDR3 spans 12 amino acids. The sequenced sample was PBMCs. The chain recombines TRBV14 with TRBJ1-6; TRBD1 is a possible D gene (5 bases). The receptor's source is a woman aged 25 to 39 with multiple sclerosis. Here the CDR3 reads CASSPSTVTLHF. The CDR3 nucleotides read TGTGCCAGCAGCCCTTCGACAGTCACACTCCACTTT.